Presented here are 30 T cell receptor beta chains from one specimen sequenced in a study of metastatic and nonmetastatic thyroid tumors. TCRdb recomputed clones from the PCR reads via MiXCR. The sample includes roughly 93,000 clones, roughly 13% of them seen just once. No treatment had been given to any patient before thyroid surgery. The sample taken for sequencing was blood. All receptors come from a female donor with papillary thyroid cancer or a benign thyroid nodule (not recorded which). Some clones in this sample may be carry-over from other donors' samples.

There are many counts of this clone. J is TRBJ2-2 and V is TRBV7-2; perhaps TRBD2 as D (6 bases). Germline lookup yields CDR1 SGHTA and CDR2 FQGNSA. The CDR3 has 14 amino acids. V lost 6 bases, J lost 0 bases, and 8 bases lay in between. CDR3 nucleotides: TGTGCCAGCAGGGCGGGGCCGAACACCGGGGAGCTGTTTTTT. It specifies CASRAGPNTGELFF.

This clone was seen ten or more times. V and J are TRBV20-1 and TRBJ1-5, with 7 bases identical to TRBD1. The germline V gene has CDR1 DFQATT and CDR2 SNEGSKA (reference sequence). The trim removed 6 bases at V and 6 bases at J, leaving 14 bases unmatched. This CDR3 is 15 amino acids long. As DNA, the CDR3 is TGCAGTGCCAGAACACAGGGGAGCTCCGGTCAGCCCCAGCATTTT. Its protein product is CSARTQGSSGQPQHF.

The V and J genes are TRBV5-6 and TRBJ1-1; D unclear. Germline CDR1 reads SGHDT; CDR2 reads YYEEEE. The CDR3 is made up of 14 amino acids. V lost 2 bases to trimming and J lost 4 bases, with 12 bases between them. This CDR3 reads CASSFPLTSTEAFF. The CDR3 nucleotides are TGTGCCAGCAGCTTTCCCTTGACGAGCACTGAAGCTTTCTTT.

This clone was observed at least ten times. V usage is TRBV9 and J usage is TRBJ2-5, with 14 positions matching TRBD2. The CDR3 sequence is 16 residues long. Germline CDR1 is SGDLS and CDR2 is YYNGEE. V was pared by 0 bases and J by 5 bases, with 3 bases of the junction left unmatched. CDR3 bases: TGTGCCAGCAGCGTAGGGACTAGCGGGAGGCGTGAGACCCAGTACTTC. Its translation is CASSVGTSGRRETQYF.

This clone was recorded many times. This specimen includes other DNA sequences encoding the same CDR3. This chain connects TRBV20-1 to TRBJ2-5; TRBD2 matches at 10 bases. The CDR3 sequence is 14 residues long. Germline V CDR1 and CDR2: DFQATT, SNEGSKA (reference sequence). With V trimmed by 6 bases and J by 2 bases, 6 bases remained unmatched. CDR3 nucleotides: TGCAGTGCAGTAGCGGGAGGCCCTCAAGAGACCCAGTACTTC. It translates to CSAVAGGPQETQYF.

This clone was counted at least ten times. The chain is built from TRBV14 and TRBJ2-5; no reliable D call. CDR3 length equals 16 residues. V lost 3 bases, J lost 7 bases, and 21 bases lay in between. CDR1 SGHDN and CDR2 FVKESK come from the germline V gene. The CDR3 sequence: CASSHTKTAGSVTQYF. The CDR3, as DNA: TGTGCCAGCAGCCACACGAAGACGGCAGGAAGCGTGACCCAGTACTTC.

Many counts were recorded for this clone. The chain uses TRBV10-3 and TRBJ2-2; maybe TRBD2 (6 bases). Looked up from germline, CDR1 is ENHRY and CDR2 is SYGVKD. This CDR3 is built from 14 residues. Trimming shortened V by 0 bases and J by 7 bases, and 9 bases separated the two germline ends. The CDR3 spells CAISESLRDGELFF. In DNA, the CDR3 is TGTGCCATCAGTGAGTCGTTGCGGGACGGGGAGCTGTTTTTT.

This clone was recorded at least ten times. The V gene is TRBV19, the J gene TRBJ2-6; 9 bases map to TRBD1. The V segment lost 3 bases and the J segment 1 base; nucleotides outside the gene matches: 7. This CDR3 region has 18 residues. Germline V CDR1 and CDR2: LNHDA, SQIVND (reference sequence). The CDR3 sequence is CASSIPGQGPSGANVLTF. DNA for the CDR3: TGTGCCAGTAGTATCCCCGGACAGGGGCCTTCTGGGGCCAACGTCCTGACTTTC.

Note on this clone: This may stem from a read error, because a much larger clone lies one nucleotide away. Additional DNA sequences in this sample encode the identical CDR3. The chain combines TRBV4-3 with TRBJ2-4; weak D call: TRBD1 (7 bases). The CDR3 runs to 15 residues. Per the germline V gene, CDR1 is LGHNA and CDR2 is YSLEER. CDR3 bases: TGCGCCAGCAGCCAAGATAGACAGGGAGGAAACATCCAGTACTTC. This sequence encodes CASSQDRQGGNIQYF.

The chain couples TRBV11-2 to TRBJ2-3, with 8 bases aligning to TRBD2. The CDR3 sequence is 15 residues long. CDR1 and CDR2 (germline): SGHAT, FQNNGV. The V and J ends lost 4 bases and 3 bases, in that order; junction bases with no gene match: 6. The CDR3 sequence: CASSYGAGGTDTQYF. The CDR3 DNA is TGTGCCAGCAGCTATGGGGCGGGAGGTACAGATACGCAGTATTTT. Filled out from reference TRBV11-2 and TRBJ2-3, the complete variable domain reads EAGVAQSPRYKIIEKRQSVAFWCNPISGHATLYWYQQILGQGPKLLIQFQNNGVVDDSQLPKDRFSAERLKGVDSTLKIQPAKLEDSAVYLCASSYGAGGTDTQYFGPGTRLTVL.

The rearrangement joins TRBV6-1 to TRBJ2-7; the D is unclear. Germline V lookup: CDR1 MNHNS, CDR2 SASEGT. CDR3 length equals 15 residues. Trimming cost V 7 bases and J 5 bases, with 21 bases left between them. The CDR3 sequence: CASTPTGSVVHEQYF. In DNA, the CDR3 is TGTGCCAGCACCCCCACTGGGTCAGTGGTACACGAGCAGTACTTC.

This clone was detected only a few times. Possible read error: a much larger clone is one base away. The same CDR3 can be traced to other DNA sequences in this sample. The chain uses TRBV28 and TRBJ1-4; D gene unclear. V was trimmed by 6 bases and J by 2 bases, leaving 10 bases between them. The CDR3 is 14 residues long. The V gene's germline CDR1 is MDHEN and CDR2 SYDVKM. The CDR3 region has the DNA TGTGCCAGCAGGCCTGACCTGACTAATGAAAAACTGTTTTTT. The encoded protein is CASRPDLTNEKLFF.

The chain uses TRBV28 and TRBJ2-7; perhaps TRBD2 as D (6 bases). Trimming removed 2 bases at V and 10 bases at J, with 18 bases between. This CDR3 is 14 amino acids long. Germline lookup yields CDR1 MDHEN and CDR2 SYDVKM. CDR3 DNA sequence: TGTGCCAGCAGTTTACGCGGAGGGGCCTACTATCAGTACTTC. It encodes CASSLRGGAYYQYF.

This clone was detected ten times or more. The rearrangement links TRBV20-1 to TRBJ1-1; TRBD1 matches at 7 bases. This CDR3 contains 14 residues. V shed 2 bases, J shed 1 base, and the junction held 4 bases outside the gene matches. The germline V gene encodes CDR1 DFQATT and CDR2 SNEGSKA (reference sequence). The CDR3 coding sequence is TGCAGTGCTAGATTGACAGGGCCGAACACTGAAGCTTTCTTT. The encoded protein is CSARLTGPNTEAFF.

Ten or more counts support this clone. The CDR3 here is CASSIAGSEQYF. The CDR3 DNA reads TGTGCCAGTAGTATTGCAGGGAGCGAGCAGTACTTC. V gene TRBV19 combines with J gene TRBJ2-7; D might be TRBD1 or TRBD2, each matching 5 bases. Germline CDR1 and CDR2: LNHDA and SQIVND (reference sequence). The CDR3 consists of 12 residues. The V end lost 3 bases, the J end lost 6 bases, and 9 bases lay between the germline ends.

The table lists this clone with many counts. This chain links TRBV30 with TRBJ2-3, with D hard to call. Trimming took 0 bases from V and 2 from J, leaving 9 bases between them. This CDR3 region has 14 residues. Per the germline V gene, CDR1 is GTSNPN and CDR2 is SVGIG (reference sequence). This chain's CDR3 is CAWSVQISTDTQYF. The CDR3 DNA reads as TGTGCCTGGAGTGTACAGATTTCCACAGATACGCAGTATTTT. The full variable domain, completed using reference TRBV30 and TRBJ2-3, is SQTIHQWPATLVQPVGSPLSLECTVEGTSNPNLYWYRQAAGRGLQLLFYSVGIGQISSEVPQNLSASRPQDRQFILSSKKLLLSDSGFYLCAWSVQISTDTQYFGPGTRLTVL.

This clone has a count of ten or more. In DNA, the CDR3 is TGCAGTGTTCTCGCAAAATACGAGCAGTACTTC. Amino acid sequence: CSVLAKYEQYF. The rearrangement joins TRBV20-1 to TRBJ2-7; D remains ambiguous. The CDR3 runs to 11 residues. V lost 7 bases and J lost 4, with 11 bases in between. Looked up from germline, CDR1 is DFQATT and CDR2 is SNEGSKA (reference sequence).

This clone was seen repeatedly, ten times or more. The sample contains more than one DNA sequence encoding this CDR3. This sequence joins TRBV20-1 and TRBJ2-3, with D hard to call. The CDR3 extends over 12 amino acids. The germline V and J ends were trimmed by 8 bases and 2 bases, with 11 bases remaining between them. The germline V gene has CDR1 DFQATT and CDR2 SNEGSKA (reference sequence). CDR3 protein: CSCRRHTDTQYF. CDR3 coding DNA: TGCAGTTGTAGGCGACACACAGATACGCAGTATTTT.

This clone was found many times. Additional DNA sequences in this sample encode the identical CDR3. This chain joins TRBV28 and TRBJ1-1; tentatively, D is TRBD1 (6 bases). The CDR3 is 15 residues long. CDR1 is MDHEN, CDR2 SYDVKM, per germline. The germline V and J ends were trimmed by 4 bases and 1 base, with 13 bases remaining between them. CDR3 loop: CASSYGGGANTEAFF. The CDR3 DNA reads TGTGCCAGCAGTTACGGGGGGGGGGCGAACACTGAAGCTTTCTTT.

This clone was detected many times. The CDR3 here is CASSSQRDTQYF. CDR3 nucleotides: TGTGCCAGCAGTAGCCAGCGGGATACGCAGTATTTT. V and J are TRBV2 and TRBJ2-3; D is possibly TRBD2 (5 bases). Germline CDR1 reads SNHLY; CDR2 reads FYNNEI. V lost 5 bases to trimming and J lost 6 bases, with 9 bases between them. The CDR3 has 12 amino acids.

This clone has ten or more counts. The chain has TRBV4-3 and TRBJ1-2, with TRBD1 matching 9 bases. The germline V gene encodes CDR1 LGHNA and CDR2 YSLEER. The V segment lost 1 base and the J segment 8 bases; nucleotides outside the gene matches: 5. This CDR3 comprises 14 residues. The CDR3 loop reads CASSQGWTGAGYTF. The CDR3 bases are TGCGCCAGCAGCCAAGGGTGGACAGGGGCGGGCTACACCTTC.

Many counts were recorded for this clone. V is TRBV4-2 and J is TRBJ1-6; D not certain. CDR3 length: 15 amino acids. In germline, CDR1 is LGHNA, CDR2 YNFKEQ. Trimming left V 3 bases short and J 9 bases short, with 15 bases between. This chain's CDR3 is CASSQGQEGASPLHF. Written as DNA, the CDR3 is TGTGCCAGCAGCCAGGGTCAGGAGGGTGCTTCACCCCTCCACTTT.

In this sample, this clone turned up many times. V usage is TRBV9 and J usage is TRBJ2-1, with a weak D call TRBD2 (5 bases). The CDR3 extends over 13 amino acids. Germline values: CDR1 SGDLS, CDR2 YYNGEE. V lost 3 bases and J lost 8, with 12 bases in between. CDR3 amino acids: CASSGTSGDEQFF. CDR3 in DNA: TGTGCCAGCAGCGGGACTTCAGGCGATGAGCAGTTCTTC.

This clone occurred many times. This rearrangement joins TRBV7-6 to TRBJ2-7; 7 nucleotides align to TRBD1. Germline CDR1 reads SGHVS; CDR2 reads FNYEAQ. The V and J ends lost 5 bases and 3 bases, in that order; junction bases with no gene match: 4. This CDR3 has 13 amino acids. The CDR3 is CASSPGGVYEQYF. CDR3 DNA: TGTGCCAGCAGCCCAGGGGGAGTCTACGAGCAGTACTTC.

This clone was recorded a few times. J is TRBJ2-3 and V is TRBV28; the match to TRBD2 covers 8 bases. There are 14 residues in the CDR3. V lost 5 bases and J lost 4; bases outside the gene matches: 5. Per the germline V gene, CDR1 is MDHEN and CDR2 is SYDVKM. Here the CDR3 reads CASSTTGGADTQYF. In nucleotides, the CDR3 is TGTGCCAGCAGTACTACGGGGGGGGCAGATACGCAGTATTTT. The entire variable domain, with the rest obtained from reference TRBV28 and TRBJ2-3, is as follows: DVKVTQSSRYLVKRTGEKVFLECVQDMDHENMFWYRQDPGLGLRLIYFSYDVKMKEKGDIPEGYSVSREKKERFSLILESASTNQTSMYLCASSTTGGADTQYFGPGTRLTVL.

This clone was counted many times. This chain connects TRBV28 to TRBJ1-6; the D is unclear. Germline V gives CDR1 MDHEN, CDR2 SYDVKM. V was shortened by 7 bases and J by 0 bases, with 7 bases between the two germline ends. The CDR3 consists of 14 residues. CDR3 in DNA: TGTGCCAGCATAAAGAGCTCCTATAATTCACCCCTCCACTTT. Translated: CASIKSSYNSPLHF.

The chain combines TRBV7-2 with TRBJ2-7; D is tentatively TRBD1 or TRBD2 (6 bases each). Trimming removed 0 bases from V and 4 bases from J, with 13 bases in between. The CDR3 is made up of 15 amino acids. CDR1 and CDR2 from the germline V gene are SGHTA and FQGNSA. CDR3 region: CASSLAGGGQYEQYF. Here the CDR3 DNA reads TGTGCCAGCAGCTTAGCGGGGGGCGGACAATACGAGCAGTACTTC.

This clone was counted ten times or more. Other DNA sequences in this specimen translate into the identical CDR3. The chain employs TRBV4-1 and TRBJ2-2, with a possible D match to TRBD2 (6 bases). V shed 0 bases and J shed 1 base, with 18 bases lying between them. Germline values: CDR1 MGHRA, CDR2 YSYEKL. CDR3 size: 19 residues. Here the CDR3 DNA reads TGCGCCAGCAGCCAAGATCTTTCCCGGGAGATCGGGAACACCGGGGAGCTGTTTTTT. It translates to CASSQDLSREIGNTGELFF.

Remarks on this clone: At one end the junction does not follow the germline gene, possibly because of a read error. The chain's CDR3 is CSSRGGDTQYF. In DNA form, the CDR3 reads TGCAGTTCTAGGGGGGGGGATACGCAGTATTTT. The chain recombines TRBV20-1 with TRBJ2-3, with D maybe TRBD2 (7 bases). Germline-derived CDR1 and CDR2 are DFQATT and SNEGSKA (reference sequence). The CDR3 covers 11 residues.

This clone showed up many times. This chain links TRBV2 with TRBJ1-5; D is perhaps TRBD1 (6 bases). V lost 5 bases to trimming and J lost 7 bases, with 15 bases between them. CDR1 and CDR2 from the germline V gene are SNHLY and FYNNEI. The CDR3 extends over 14 amino acids. The CDR3 spells CASSTQGREQPQHF. The CDR3 bases are TGTGCCAGCAGTACACAGGGTCGTGAGCAGCCCCAGCATTTT.